This TCR beta chain was obtained from a study of CD8 T cells in ankylosing spondylitis. This clonotype came up many times. Its antigen remains unidentified. Findings and caveats of the study: Existing reports had already noted some motif variants in reactive arthritis synovial fluid and blood. Roughly eight highly homologous variants made up a TCR beta motif that seemed to typify ankylosing spondylitis blood.

TCRdb ran MiXCR on the 5' RACE reads and lists one entry per CDR3 protein. The sample holds around 330,000 distinct CDR3 sequences, approximately 10% seen once. This CDR3 has 14 amino acids. The V and J ends lost 6 bases and 4 bases, in that order; junction bases with no gene match: 2. Germline V CDR1 and CDR2: MNHEY, SVGEGT. This chain uses TRBV6-2 or TRBV6-3 with TRBJ2-1, with 11 bases aligning to TRBD2. The material sequenced was blood, either unsorted or a sorted T cell fraction (not recorded which). The receptor was isolated from a female donor with ankylosing spondylitis or in good health (not recorded which). CDR3 residues: CASRLAGGYNEQFF. CDR3 bases: TGTGCCAGCAGGCTAGCGGGAGGTTACAATGAGCAGTTCTTC.